This TCR beta chain was identified in a study of T cells in Graves' hyperthyroidism and ophthalmopathy. What was amplified from RNA transcripts were TCR beta CDR3 regions. The study used the HTBI primer set for a first-round RT-PCR of the TCR CDR3. TCRdb reprocessed the multiplex PCR reads via MiXCR and lists one record per CDR3 protein. The sample has approximately 400,000 distinct CDR3 sequences, about 13% seen once. Between the trimmed V and J ends, which lost 6 bases and 3 bases, there was a span of 12 bases. The CDR3 extends over 14 amino acids. This clonotype was detected ten times or more. The sequence was obtained from a man aged 30-40 years with Graves' hyperthyroidism that later progressed to Graves' ophthalmopathy. The chain uses TRBV12-3 or TRBV12-4 and TRBJ1-5, with D maybe TRBD1 (5 bases). Sequenced input: blood. The CDR3 is CASRPGTFNQPQHF. CDR3 bases: TGTGCCAGCAGGCCAGGGACGTTCAATCAGCCCCAGCATTTT.